Listed below are T cell receptor beta chains from one sample, sequenced in a study of T cell responses to AZD1222 COVID-19 vaccine. Repertoires were generated with immunoSEQ multiplex PCR, while TCRdb's copy carries only in-frame clones and drops some. The data contain roughly 90,000 clones, 65% to 90% of them seen just once; the ten biggest clones take up around 5.9%. The material sequenced was peripheral blood, taken on day 0 of AZD1222 vaccination. The receptors originated from an adult in good health. Both conserved end residues are part of each CDR3. A D gene is named only where the DNA matches it firmly. Size values are once, few and many counts, or a class for expanded clones, and some rows have none.

abundance	d_gene	v_gene	j_gene	CDR3nt	CDR3aa
.	.	TRBV7-9	TRBJ1-3	TGTGCCAGCAGCTTAGTAGGACAGGGAAACACCATATATTTT	CASSLVGQGNTIYF
many	TRBD2	TRBV11-3	TRBJ2-1	TGTGCCAGCAGCGTGCGGGGGGCGGACAATGAGCAGTTCTTC	CASSVRGADNEQFF
.	.	TRBV13	TRBJ2-4	TGTGCCAGCAGCGGCCGGGGGGCCAAAAACATTCAGTACTTC	CASSGRGAKNIQYF
.	TRBD2	TRBV5-1	TRBJ2-7	TGCGCCAGCAGCGAGACTAGCGGAGACCTATACGAGCAGTACTTC	CASSETSGDLYEQYF
.	TRBD2	TRBV27	TRBJ2-1	TGTGCCAGCAGTTTAAGCGCCCCTAGCGGGGATGAGCAGTTCTTC	CASSLSAPSGDEQFF
.	.	TRBV6-5	TRBJ2-1	TGTGCCAGCCCCCGGGGGGCCCTCTACAATGAGCAGTTCTTC	CASPRGALYNEQFF
.	.	TRBV7-9	TRBJ2-7	TGTGCCAGCAGCTTATCCGGGGCTAACTACGAGCAGTACTTC	CASSLSGANYEQYF
.	.	TRBV5-1	TRBJ2-7	TGCGCCAGCATGGCCACTCCGAACCACGAGCAGTACTTC	CASMATPNHEQYF
.	TRBD1	TRBV30	TRBJ1-6	TGTGCCTGGAGTCAGGGGGGACAGGGAAATTCACCCCTCCACTTT	CAWSQGGQGNSPLHF
once	.	TRBV7-9	TRBJ1-4	TGTGCCAGCAGCATCACCGGGGATACAGGTGGAGGTGAAAAACTGTTTTTT	CASSITGDTGGGEKLFF
.	TRBD1	TRBV18	TRBJ1-1	TGTGCCAGCTCACCTATTCGGACAGGTGTCGACACTGAAGCTTTCTTT	CASSPIRTGVDTEAFF
.	.	TRBV12-3/TRBV12-4	TRBJ2-7	TGTGCCAGCAGTTTGGTCATTGGCGAGCAGTACTTC	CASSLVIGEQYF
.	.	TRBV12-3/TRBV12-4	TRBJ1-2	TGTGCCAGCAGTTCGGACCGGTGGGGCTACACCTTC	CASSSDRWGYTF
.	.	TRBV19	TRBJ1-5	TGTGCCAGTAGACCCCAGGGGCCTGCGTATCAGCCCCAGCATTTT	CASRPQGPAYQPQHF
.	.	TRBV6-5	TRBJ2-1	TGTGCCAGCAGTACACAGGGAAATGAGCAGTTCTTC	CASSTQGNEQFF
.	.	TRBV30	TRBJ1-1	TGTGCCTGTAAAGGACGGTCGAACACTGAAGCTTTCTTT	CACKGRSNTEAFF
.	TRBD2	TRBV7-6	TRBJ2-1	TGTGCCAGCAGCTTAATCGCGCGTAGCGGGAGGGCCTCTTACAATGAGCAGTTCTTC	CASSLIARSGRASYNEQFF
.	.	TRBV2	TRBJ2-1	TGTGCCAGCAGCGGGGGCCGAAGCTCCTACAATGAGCAGTTCTTC	CASSGGRSSYNEQFF
once	.	TRBV5-1	TRBJ2-7	TGCGCCAGCAGCTCGGGCGACGCAAACACCTACGAGCAGTACTTC	CASSSGDANTYEQYF
.	.	TRBV5-1	TRBJ2-1	TGCGCCAGCAGCTCAGATGGGTTGGGGTATCACAATGAGCAGTTCTTC	CASSSDGLGYHNEQFF
.	.	TRBV19	TRBJ1-2	TGTGCCAGTAGTCCTCCCGGGACACTTCTCGGTATATACACCTTC	CASSPPGTLLGIYTF
.	.	TRBV5-4	TRBJ1-4	TGTGCCAGCAGCTTGGACAGCGTTAATGAAAAACTGTTTTTT	CASSLDSVNEKLFF
.	.	TRBV19	TRBJ1-1	TGTGCCAGTAAGCGCAGGGAAGGTTGGACTGAAGCTTTCTTT	CASKRREGWTEAFF
.	.	TRBV9	TRBJ1-2	TGTGCCAGCAGCGTAGAGGGGATCTATGGCTACACCTTC	CASSVEGIYGYTF
.	TRBD2	TRBV3-1/TRBV3-2	TRBJ2-1	TGTGCCAGCAGCCCAACGACTAGCGGATTGATAAGCTCCTACAATGAGCAGTTCTTC	CASSPTTSGLISSYNEQFF
once	.	TRBV12-3/TRBV12-4	TRBJ1-1	TGTGCCAGCAGCCCGATGGCCCCCGGCGGAGCTTTCTTT	CASSPMAPGGAFF
.	.	TRBV12-3/TRBV12-4	TRBJ1-1	TGTGCCAGCAGGGATACAGGGAACACTGAAGCTTTCTTT	CASRDTGNTEAFF
.	.	TRBV11-3	TRBJ1-2	TGTGCCAGCAGCCTCGGGACTCAATATGGCTACACCTTC	CASSLGTQYGYTF
.	.	TRBV4-3	TRBJ1-1	TGCGCCAGCAGCCGTGCGGGAGGTGAAGCTTTCTTT	CASSRAGGEAFF
.	.	TRBV30	TRBJ1-4	TGTGCCCGTCGGGGGGGAACTAATGAAAAACTGTTTTTT	CARRGGTNEKLFF
.	TRBD1	TRBV4-2	TRBJ1-2	TGTGCCAGCAGCCAAGATCGAGGGACAGGGGGCGGGTATGGCTACACCTTC	CASSQDRGTGGGYGYTF
.	TRBD2	TRBV10-3	TRBJ2-1	TGTGCCTCAGCACTAGCGGGGATCGGGAATGAGCAGTTCTTC	CASALAGIGNEQFF
.	TRBD1	TRBV11-2	TRBJ2-7	TGTGCCAGCAGCTACGGGACAGGGAACTACGAGCAGTACTTC	CASSYGTGNYEQYF
.	.	TRBV6-6	TRBJ2-3	TGTGCCAGCGACGACTGGAGCACAGATACGCAGTATTTT	CASDDWSTDTQYF
once	.	TRBV7-9	TRBJ1-5	TGTGCCAGCAGCTTAAGGAGGGATCAGCCCCAGCATTTT	CASSLRRDQPQHF
.	TRBD1	TRBV30	TRBJ1-5	TGTGCCTGGAGTGTGGCGACAGGGCCACAGCCCCAGCATTTT	CAWSVATGPQPQHF
.	.	TRBV6-6	TRBJ2-5	TGTGCCAGCAGTAGAGCCGGGGGAGAGGAGACCCAGTACTTC	CASSRAGGEETQYF
.	.	TRBV9	TRBJ1-6	TGTGCCAGCAGCAGGAACCCAGGGGTGTTGAATTCACCCCTCCACTTT	CASSRNPGVLNSPLHF
few	.	TRBV6-5	TRBJ2-6	TGTGCCAGCAGTTACGCGGTATCTGGGGCCAACGTCCTGACTTTC	CASSYAVSGANVLTF
.	TRBD1	TRBV5-1	TRBJ2-5	TGCGCCAGCAGCTTTGTAGGGGGCTATGAGACCCAGTACTTC	CASSFVGGYETQYF
.	TRBD2	TRBV7-2	TRBJ2-5	TGTGCCAGCAGCTCTAGCGGGAGACCCCAAGAGACCCAGTACTTC	CASSSSGRPQETQYF
.	.	TRBV5-4	TRBJ2-4	TGTGCCAGCAGCTTGGTAGGGGCGCTAGGCAAAAACATTCAGTACTTC	CASSLVGALGKNIQYF
.	TRBD1	TRBV25-1	TRBJ1-2	TGTGCCAGCAGTGAATCCCTACTGACAGGGGAGGCCAATGGCTACACCTTC	CASSESLLTGEANGYTF
.	TRBD1	TRBV5-1	TRBJ2-6	TGCGCCACCGCCCCATCGACAGGGGGCTCTGGGGCCAACGTCCTGACTTTC	CATAPSTGGSGANVLTF
.	TRBD2	TRBV6-2/TRBV6-3	TRBJ2-7	TGTGCCAGCAGTTACTTTCCGGGACTAGCGGGGGCCTACGAGCAGTACTTC	CASSYFPGLAGAYEQYF
.	TRBD2	TRBV5-6	TRBJ2-7	TGTGCCAGCAGCTTGGTAGCGGGGCATTACGAGCAGTACTTC	CASSLVAGHYEQYF